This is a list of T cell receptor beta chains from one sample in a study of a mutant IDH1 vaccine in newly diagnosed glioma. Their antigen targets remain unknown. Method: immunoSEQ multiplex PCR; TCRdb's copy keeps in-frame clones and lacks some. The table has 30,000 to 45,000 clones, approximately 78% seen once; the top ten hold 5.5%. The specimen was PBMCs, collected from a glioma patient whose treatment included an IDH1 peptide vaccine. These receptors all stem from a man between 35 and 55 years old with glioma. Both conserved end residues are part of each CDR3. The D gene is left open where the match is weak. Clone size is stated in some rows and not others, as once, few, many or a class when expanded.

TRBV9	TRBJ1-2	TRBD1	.	CASSERTGGNYGYTF	TGTGCCAGCAGCGAAAGGACAGGGGGCAACTATGGCTACACCTTC
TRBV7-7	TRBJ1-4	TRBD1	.	CASSSVPGQGANEKLFF	TGTGCCAGCAGCTCAGTCCCGGGACAGGGTGCTAATGAAAAACTGTTTTTT
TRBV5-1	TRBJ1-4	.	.	CASSGGGGEYEKLFF	TGCGCCAGCAGCGGTGGGGGAGGGGAGTACGAAAAACTGTTTTTT
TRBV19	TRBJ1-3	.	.	CASSMGRTGQLLYF	TGTGCCAGTAGTATGGGGCGAACCGGACAGCTTTTATATTTT
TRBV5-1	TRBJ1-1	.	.	CASSLVPGVSDTEAFF	TGCGCCAGCAGCTTGGTTCCAGGGGTTTCGGACACTGAAGCTTTCTTT
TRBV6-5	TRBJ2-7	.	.	CASRQVAGTSYEQYF	TGTGCCAGTAGACAGGTAGCCGGGACCTCCTACGAGCAGTACTTC
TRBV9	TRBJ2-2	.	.	CASSGYGRADGELFF	TGTGCCAGCAGCGGTTACGGCAGGGCTGACGGGGAGCTGTTTTTT
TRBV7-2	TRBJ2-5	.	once	CASSPGRWAGRKETQYF	TGTGCCAGCAGCCCCGGCCGCTGGGCGGGGAGAAAAGAGACCCAGTACTTC
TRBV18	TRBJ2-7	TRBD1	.	CASSPTLGTGSYEQYF	TGTGCCAGCTCACCAACTTTAGGGACAGGGTCCTACGAGCAGTACTTC
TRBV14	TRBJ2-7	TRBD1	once	CASSLWTGREQYF	TGTGCCAGCAGCTTATGGACAGGGCGGGAGCAGTACTTC
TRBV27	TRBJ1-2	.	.	CASSLSKSSGTLSLGYTF	TGTGCCAGCAGTTTATCGAAGTCCTCCGGGACACTTTCTCTGGGCTACACCTTC
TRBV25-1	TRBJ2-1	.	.	CASSDFSTGTEQFF	TGTGCCAGCAGTGATTTCTCAACAGGGACTGAGCAGTTCTTC
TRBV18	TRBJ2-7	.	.	CASSPNAGRSYEQYF	TGTGCCAGCTCACCCAACGCAGGGAGATCCTACGAGCAGTACTTC
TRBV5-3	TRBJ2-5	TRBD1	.	CARRPTGVPQETQYF	TGTGCCAGAAGACCGACAGGGGTTCCCCAAGAGACCCAGTACTTC
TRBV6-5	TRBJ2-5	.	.	CASSYSGARYETQYF	TGTGCCAGCAGTTACTCTGGTGCTAGATATGAGACCCAGTACTTC
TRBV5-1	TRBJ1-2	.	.	CASSLATGPYGYTF	TGCGCCAGCAGCTTGGCTACAGGCCCCTATGGCTACACCTTC
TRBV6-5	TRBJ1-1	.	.	CASSSFPGGSGTEAFF	TGTGCCAGCAGTTCCTTCCCGGGGGGGTCGGGCACTGAAGCTTTCTTT
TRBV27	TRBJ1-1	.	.	CASSLAQSTEAFF	TGTGCCAGCAGTTTAGCACAGTCCACTGAAGCTTTCTTT
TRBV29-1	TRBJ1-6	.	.	CSGPMEVYNSPLHF	TGCAGCGGACCGATGGAGGTCTATAATTCACCCCTCCACTTT
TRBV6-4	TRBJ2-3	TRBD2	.	CASSESGGATDTQYF	TGTGCCAGCAGTGAAAGCGGGGGGGCCACAGATACGCAGTATTTT
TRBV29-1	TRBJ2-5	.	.	CSVGQTQETQYF	TGCAGCGTTGGACAGACCCAAGAGACCCAGTACTTC
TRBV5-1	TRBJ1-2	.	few	CASTDLGYGYTF	TGCGCCAGCACAGATTTGGGCTATGGCTACACCTTC
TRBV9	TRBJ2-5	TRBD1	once	CASSVAPTGLGDETQYF	TGTGCCAGCAGCGTAGCTCCGACAGGGCTCGGAGATGAGACCCAGTACTTC
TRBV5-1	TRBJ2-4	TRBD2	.	CASSSGLVGAKNIQYF	TGCGCCAGCAGCTCAGGACTAGTCGGAGCCAAAAACATTCAGTACTTC
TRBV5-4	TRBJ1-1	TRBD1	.	CASSFGQGNTEAFF	TGTGCCAGCAGCTTCGGACAGGGCAACACTGAAGCTTTCTTT
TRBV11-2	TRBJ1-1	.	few	CASSFNSWGPGNTEAFF	TGTGCCAGCAGCTTTAATTCGTGGGGGCCAGGGAACACTGAAGCTTTCTTT
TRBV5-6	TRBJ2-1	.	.	CASSSIYWGSSYNEQFF	TGTGCCAGCAGCAGTATCTACTGGGGGAGCTCCTACAATGAGCAGTTCTTC
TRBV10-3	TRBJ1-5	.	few	CAISDTGNYQPQHF	TGTGCCATCAGTGATACAGGAAACTATCAGCCCCAGCATTTT
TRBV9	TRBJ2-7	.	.	CASSPRKVEQYF	TGTGCCAGCAGCCCCCGGAAAGTCGAGCAGTACTTC
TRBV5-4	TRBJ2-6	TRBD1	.	CASSSPDRAGANVLTF	TGTGCCAGCAGCTCACCCGACAGGGCTGGGGCCAACGTCCTGACTTTC
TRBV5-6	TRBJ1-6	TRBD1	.	CASSPGTAGNSPLHF	TGTGCCAGCAGTCCCGGGACAGCCGGTAATTCACCCCTCCACTTT